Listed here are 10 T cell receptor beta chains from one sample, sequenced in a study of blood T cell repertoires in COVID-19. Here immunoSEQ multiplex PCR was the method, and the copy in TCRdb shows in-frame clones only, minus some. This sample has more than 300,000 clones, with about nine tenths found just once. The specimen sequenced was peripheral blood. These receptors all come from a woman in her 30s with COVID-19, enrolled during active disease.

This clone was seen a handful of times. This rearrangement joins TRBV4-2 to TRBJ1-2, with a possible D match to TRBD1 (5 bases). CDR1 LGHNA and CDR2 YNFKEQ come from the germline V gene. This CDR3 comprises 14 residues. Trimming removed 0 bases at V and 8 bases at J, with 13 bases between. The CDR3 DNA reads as TGTGCCAGCAGCCAAGATGCCGGGACTGGAGGCTACACCTTC. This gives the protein CASSQDAGTGGYTF.

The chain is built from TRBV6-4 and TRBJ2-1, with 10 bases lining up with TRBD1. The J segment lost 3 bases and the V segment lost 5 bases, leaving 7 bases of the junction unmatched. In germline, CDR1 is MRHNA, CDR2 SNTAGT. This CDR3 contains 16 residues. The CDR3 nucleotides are TGTGCCAGCAGTTCTACGGGGACAGGGGACTACAATGAGCAGTTCTTC. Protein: CASSSTGTGDYNEQFF.

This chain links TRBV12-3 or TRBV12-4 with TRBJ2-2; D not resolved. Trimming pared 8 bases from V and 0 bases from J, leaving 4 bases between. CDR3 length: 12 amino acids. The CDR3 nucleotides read TGTGCCAGCCTTCCGAACACCGGGGAGCTGTTTTTT. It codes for CASLPNTGELFF.

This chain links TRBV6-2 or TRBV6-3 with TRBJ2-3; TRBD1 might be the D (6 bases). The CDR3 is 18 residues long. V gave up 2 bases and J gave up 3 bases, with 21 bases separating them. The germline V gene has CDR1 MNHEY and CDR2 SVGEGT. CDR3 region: CASSYEGTDRLSTDTQYF. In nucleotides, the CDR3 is TGTGCCAGCAGTTACGAGGGGACGGACAGATTGTCGACAGATACGCAGTATTTT.

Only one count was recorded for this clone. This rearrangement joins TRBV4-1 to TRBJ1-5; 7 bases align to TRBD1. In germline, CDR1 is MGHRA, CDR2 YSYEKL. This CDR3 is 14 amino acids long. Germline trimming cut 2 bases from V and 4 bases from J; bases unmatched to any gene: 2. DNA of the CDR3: TGCGCCAGCAGCCAAAACAGGGGAAATCAGCCCCAGCATTTT. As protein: CASSQNRGNQPQHF.

This CDR3 is CASSRGGGSYEQYV. CDR3 nucleotide sequence: TGTGCCAGCAGCCGAGGCGGGGGTTCCTACGAGCAGTACGTC. This sequence joins TRBV14 and TRBJ2-7, with 7 nucleotides matching TRBD2. Germline CDR1 SGHDN, CDR2 FVKESK. The CDR3 is made up of 14 amino acids. V was pared by 4 bases and J by 1 base, with 4 bases of the junction left unmatched.

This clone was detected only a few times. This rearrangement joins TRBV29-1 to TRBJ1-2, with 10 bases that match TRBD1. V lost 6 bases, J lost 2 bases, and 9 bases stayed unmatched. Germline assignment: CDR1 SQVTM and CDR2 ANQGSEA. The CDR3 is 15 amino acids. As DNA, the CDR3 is TGCAGCGTAACCGGGACAGGGGTCGCCAACTATGGCTACACCTTC. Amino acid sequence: CSVTGTGVANYGYTF.

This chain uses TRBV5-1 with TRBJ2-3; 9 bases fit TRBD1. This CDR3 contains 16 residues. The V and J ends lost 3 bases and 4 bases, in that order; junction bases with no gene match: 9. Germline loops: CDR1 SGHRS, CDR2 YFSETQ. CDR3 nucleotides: TGCGCCAGCAGCTGGCGCGGGGACAGGGCCGCAGATACGCAGTATTTT. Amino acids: CASSWRGDRAADTQYF. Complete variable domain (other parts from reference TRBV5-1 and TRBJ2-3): KAGVTQTPRYLIKTRGQQVTLSCSPISGHRSVSWYQQTPGQGLQFLFEYFSETQRNKGNFPGRFSGRQFSNSRSEMNVSTLELGDSALYLCASSWRGDRAADTQYFGPGTRLTVL.

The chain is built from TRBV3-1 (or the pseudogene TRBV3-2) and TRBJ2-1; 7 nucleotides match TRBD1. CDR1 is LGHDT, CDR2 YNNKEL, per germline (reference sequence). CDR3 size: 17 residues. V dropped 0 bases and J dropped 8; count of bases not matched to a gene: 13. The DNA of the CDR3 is TGTGCCAGCAGCCAAGAAGTGGGGCAGGACAGGATCGATGAGCAGTTCTTC. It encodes CASSQEVGQDRIDEQFF.

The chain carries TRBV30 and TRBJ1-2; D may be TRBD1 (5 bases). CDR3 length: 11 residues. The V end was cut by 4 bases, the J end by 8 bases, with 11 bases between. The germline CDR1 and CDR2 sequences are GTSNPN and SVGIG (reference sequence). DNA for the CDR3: TGTGCCTGGAAGAACAGGTTGGGCTACACCTTC. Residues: CAWKNRLGYTF. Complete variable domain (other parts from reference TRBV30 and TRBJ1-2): SQTIHQWPATLVQPVGSPLSLECTVEGTSNPNLYWYRQAAGRGLQLLFYSVGIGQISSEVPQNLSASRPQDRQFILSSKKLLLSDSGFYLCAWKNRLGYTFGSGTRLTVV.